Listed below are T cell receptor beta chains from one sample, sequenced in a study of blood T cells in healthy people across ages. TCRdb ran MiXCR on the 5' RACE reads and lists one entry per CDR3 protein. The sample has more than 1,400,000 distinct CDR3 sequences, approximately 42% seen once; the top ten hold 6.5% to 10%. Sample: blood. These receptors all come from a woman under 30 in good health. Each CDR3 is given with its conserved first and last residue. A D gene is named only where the DNA matches it firmly. Some rows mark clone size as missing; the rest say once, few, many or name a class of expanded clone.

j_call: TRBJ2-3; clone_size: -; d_call: TRBD2; v_call: TRBV30; cdr3_length: 15; cdr3_aa: CAWSVRGGSTDTQYF; cdr3_nt: TGTGCCTGGAGTGTGCGGGGGGGCAGCACAGATACGCAGTATTTT
j_call: TRBJ2-1; clone_size: -; d_call: -; v_call: TRBV12-3/TRBV12-4; cdr3_length: 13; cdr3_aa: CASSWGHYNEQFF; cdr3_nt: TGTGCCAGCAGTTGGGGGCACTACAATGAGCAGTTCTTC
j_call: TRBJ1-1; clone_size: -; d_call: TRBD1; v_call: TRBV28; cdr3_length: 17; cdr3_aa: CASSSPTPSGQQSEAFF; cdr3_nt: TGTGCCAGCAGTTCCCCAACCCCCTCGGGACAGCAGAGTGAAGCTTTCTTT
j_call: TRBJ1-2; clone_size: -; d_call: -; v_call: TRBV27; cdr3_length: 14; cdr3_aa: CASSFTRELYGYTF; cdr3_nt: TGTGCCAGTAGTTTTACCAGGGAGCTCTATGGCTACACCTTC
j_call: TRBJ2-2; clone_size: -; d_call: TRBD2; v_call: TRBV9; cdr3_length: 15; cdr3_aa: CASRPQRGNTGELFF; cdr3_nt: TGTGCCAGCAGACCCCAGCGGGGCAACACCGGGGAGCTGTTTTTT
j_call: TRBJ2-7; clone_size: -; d_call: -; v_call: TRBV4-1; cdr3_length: 14; cdr3_aa: CASSPIEREYEQYF; cdr3_nt: TGCGCCAGCAGCCCCATAGAGAGGGAATACGAGCAGTACTTC
j_call: TRBJ2-5; clone_size: -; d_call: TRBD2; v_call: TRBV7-3; cdr3_length: 17; cdr3_aa: CASSLSQGPAGGNEQYF; cdr3_nt: TGTGCCAGCAGCTTAAGCCAAGGTCCAGCGGGGGGCAATGAGCAGTACTTC
j_call: TRBJ2-3; clone_size: -; d_call: TRBD2; v_call: TRBV12-3/TRBV12-4; cdr3_length: 16; cdr3_aa: CVSSLLGAGYTDTQYF; cdr3_nt: TGTGTCAGCAGCCTCCTTGGAGCGGGGTACACAGATACGCAGTATTTT
j_call: TRBJ2-3; clone_size: -; d_call: TRBD2; v_call: TRBV12-3/TRBV12-4; cdr3_length: 16; cdr3_aa: CASSPRTSGRPDTQYF; cdr3_nt: TGTGCCAGCAGTCCCCGGACTAGCGGGAGGCCAGATACGCAGTATTTT
j_call: TRBJ2-3; clone_size: many; d_call: -; v_call: TRBV29-1; cdr3_length: 16; cdr3_aa: CSVVPLRRTNTDTQYF; cdr3_nt: TGCAGCGTTGTCCCTTTGCGTCGAACCAACACAGATACGCAGTATTTT
j_call: TRBJ2-7; clone_size: few; d_call: -; v_call: TRBV20-1; cdr3_length: 14; cdr3_aa: CSATPTAGISEQYF; cdr3_nt: TGCAGTGCTACTCCTACGGCGGGGATCTCCGAGCAGTACTTC
j_call: TRBJ1-2; clone_size: few; d_call: -; v_call: TRBV20-1; cdr3_length: 15; cdr3_aa: CSARDLGGADYGYTF; cdr3_nt: TGCAGTGCTAGAGATCTTGGGGGCGCGGACTATGGCTACACCTTC
j_call: TRBJ2-7; clone_size: many; d_call: TRBD1; v_call: TRBV29-1; cdr3_length: 13; cdr3_aa: CSVETGAGYEQYF; cdr3_nt: TGCAGCGTGGAAACAGGGGCAGGGTACGAGCAGTACTTC
j_call: TRBJ2-7; clone_size: many; d_call: -; v_call: TRBV7-9; cdr3_length: 14; cdr3_aa: CASTTGTFNYEQYF; cdr3_nt: TGTGCCAGCACCACCGGGACATTTAACTACGAGCAGTACTTC
j_call: TRBJ2-7; clone_size: -; d_call: -; v_call: TRBV5-1; cdr3_length: 19; cdr3_aa: CASSPQWGYWGHTAHEQYF; cdr3_nt: TGCGCCAGCAGCCCTCAATGGGGTTATTGGGGACATACCGCCCACGAGCAGTACTTC
j_call: TRBJ2-3; clone_size: many; d_call: -; v_call: TRBV20-1; cdr3_length: 15; cdr3_aa: CSAREAERIADTQYF; cdr3_nt: TGCAGTGCTAGAGAAGCAGAGCGGATCGCCGATACGCAGTATTTT
j_call: TRBJ1-6; clone_size: many; d_call: -; v_call: TRBV3-1; cdr3_length: 12; cdr3_aa: CASSQGSGLVHF; cdr3_nt: TGTGCCAGCAGCCAAGGGTCCGGCCTTGTCCACTTT
j_call: TRBJ2-7; clone_size: -; d_call: TRBD2; v_call: TRBV28; cdr3_length: 17; cdr3_aa: CASSFWAREGLSYEQYF; cdr3_nt: TGTGCCAGCAGTTTCTGGGCTCGGGAGGGCCTCTCCTACGAGCAGTACTTC
j_call: TRBJ2-4; clone_size: -; d_call: -; v_call: TRBV3-1; cdr3_length: 15; cdr3_aa: CASSPGDFGKNIQYF; cdr3_nt: TGTGCCAGCAGCCCCGGGGACTTTGGCAAAAACATTCAGTACTTC
j_call: TRBJ2-3; clone_size: few; d_call: TRBD1; v_call: TRBV11-2; cdr3_length: 14; cdr3_aa: CASSPDRALDTQYF; cdr3_nt: TGTGCCAGCAGCCCGGACAGGGCGTTGGATACGCAGTATTTT
j_call: TRBJ2-1; clone_size: once; d_call: -; v_call: TRBV5-5; cdr3_length: 17; cdr3_aa: CASSLAVGDDLYNEQFF; cdr3_nt: TGTGCCAGCAGCTTGGCCGTGGGGGACGACCTCTACAATGAGCAGTTCTTC
j_call: TRBJ1-1; clone_size: -; d_call: TRBD1; v_call: TRBV5-1; cdr3_length: 16; cdr3_aa: CASSVGQGALGTEAFF; cdr3_nt: TGCGCCAGCAGCGTGGGACAGGGGGCTCTGGGCACTGAAGCTTTCTTT
j_call: TRBJ2-5; clone_size: few; d_call: -; v_call: TRBV20-1; cdr3_length: 13; cdr3_aa: CSVRLTLQETQYF; cdr3_nt: TGCAGTGTTAGGTTAACTCTACAAGAGACCCAGTACTTC
j_call: TRBJ2-1; clone_size: -; d_call: -; v_call: TRBV24-1; cdr3_length: 13; cdr3_aa: CATSDTSSGEQFF; cdr3_nt: TGTGCCACCAGTGATACCAGCTCAGGGGAGCAGTTCTTC
j_call: TRBJ2-7; clone_size: -; d_call: -; v_call: TRBV10-1; cdr3_length: 11; cdr3_aa: CARDGTYEQYF; cdr3_nt: TGCGCCAGGGACGGCACCTACGAGCAGTACTTC
j_call: TRBJ2-5; clone_size: few; d_call: -; v_call: TRBV7-9; cdr3_length: 15; cdr3_aa: CASSLVGGEIETQYF; cdr3_nt: TGTGCCAGCAGCTTAGTCGGGGGCGAGATAGAGACCCAGTACTTC
j_call: TRBJ2-5; clone_size: -; d_call: -; v_call: TRBV6-5; cdr3_length: 15; cdr3_aa: CASDPLGGRQETQYF; cdr3_nt: TGTGCCAGCGACCCCCTTGGGGGCAGGCAAGAGACCCAGTACTTC
j_call: TRBJ1-5; clone_size: -; d_call: -; v_call: TRBV12-3/TRBV12-4; cdr3_length: 15; cdr3_aa: CASSSLLPTLGPQHF; cdr3_nt: TGTGCCAGCAGTTCCCTCCTGCCTACCCTGGGGCCCCAGCATTTT